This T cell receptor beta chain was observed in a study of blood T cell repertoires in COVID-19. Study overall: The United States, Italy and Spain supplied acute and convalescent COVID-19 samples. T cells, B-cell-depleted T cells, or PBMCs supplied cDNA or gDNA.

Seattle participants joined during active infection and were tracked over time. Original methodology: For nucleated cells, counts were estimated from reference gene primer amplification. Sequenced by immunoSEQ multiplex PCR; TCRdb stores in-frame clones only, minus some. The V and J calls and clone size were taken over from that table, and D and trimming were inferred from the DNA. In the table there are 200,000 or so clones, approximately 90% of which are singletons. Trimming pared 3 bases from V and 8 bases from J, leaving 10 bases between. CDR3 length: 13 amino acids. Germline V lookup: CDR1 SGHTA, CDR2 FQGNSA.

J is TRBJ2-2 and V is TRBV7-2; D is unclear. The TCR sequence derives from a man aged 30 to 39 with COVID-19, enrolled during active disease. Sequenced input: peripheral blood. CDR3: CASSFRLGGELFF. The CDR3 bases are TGTGCCAGCAGCTTCAGACTCGGGGGGGAGCTGTTTTTT. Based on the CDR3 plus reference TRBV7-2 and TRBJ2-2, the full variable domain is GAGVSQSPSNKVTEKGKDVELRCDPISGHTALYWYRQSLGQGLEFLIYFQGNSAPDKSGLPSDRFSAERTGGSVSTLTIQRTQQEDSAVYLCASSFRLGGELFFGEGSRLTVL.